This entry lists 24 T cell receptor beta chains sequenced from one sample in a study of blood T cell repertoires in COVID-19. Data came from immunoSEQ multiplex PCR; TCRdb stores just in-frame clones and leaves some out. The sample has hundreds of thousands of clones, roughly 80% seen once. Sequenced material: PBMCs or T cells enriched from blood (not recorded which). The source is a man aged 40-49 years who had been exposed to COVID-19.

The table lists this clone with a count of one. The chain recombines TRBV5-1 with TRBJ1-6, with D tentatively TRBD1 (6 bases). In germline, CDR1 is SGHRS, CDR2 YFSETQ. Trimming pared 4 bases from V and 7 bases from J, leaving 12 bases between. The CDR3 spans 14 residues. CDR3 in DNA: TGCGCCAGCAGCATGGACAGCAACAATTCACCCCTCCACTTT. Residues: CASSMDSNNSPLHF.

V and J are TRBV5-3 and TRBJ2-1, with TRBD2 matching 8 bases. TRBV5-3 is an ORF, with its function uncertain. The CDR3 runs to 17 residues. Germline trimming cut 0 bases from V and 5 bases from J; bases unmatched to any gene: 10. The CDR3 sequence: CARSLEPFSGTDNEQFF. DNA for the CDR3: TGTGCCAGAAGCTTGGAACCCTTTAGCGGGACCGACAATGAGCAGTTCTTC.

The gene calls are TRBV6-5 and TRBJ1-1; 12 positions agree with TRBD1. Germline V lookup: CDR1 MNHEY, CDR2 SVGAGI. The CDR3 length is 15 residues. V lost 6 bases to trimming and J lost 1 base; unmatched junction nucleotides: 3. Written as DNA, the CDR3 is TGTGCCAGCAGCCTGGGACAGGGGGCGAACACTGAAGCTTTCTTT. Its protein product is CASSLGQGANTEAFF.

J is TRBJ1-2 and V is TRBV2, with a weak D call TRBD1 (6 bases). The CDR3 has 14 amino acids. In germline, CDR1 is SNHLY, CDR2 FYNNEI. Trimming shortened V by 6 bases and J by 4 bases, and 15 bases separated the two germline ends. CDR3 loop: CASRDPRTAYGYTF. Here the CDR3 DNA reads TGTGCCAGCAGGGACCCGAGGACAGCCTATGGCTACACCTTC.

The chain couples TRBV7-9 to TRBJ2-7; 7 bases align to TRBD1. The CDR3 is 16 amino acids. Germline V gene lookup returns CDR1 SEHNR and CDR2 FQNEAQ (reference sequence). The J segment lost 5 bases and the V segment lost 5 bases, leaving 15 bases of the junction unmatched. For the CDR3, the DNA is TGTGCCAGCAGCCCACAGGGGCGGGTGGGAGTGAACGAGCAGTACTTC. Its translation: CASSPQGRVGVNEQYF.

The chain couples TRBV6-5 to TRBJ2-7, with TRBD2 matching 8 bases. The V and J ends lost 4 bases and 4 bases, in that order; junction bases with no gene match: 12. CDR1 MNHEY and CDR2 SVGAGI come from the germline V gene. This CDR3 spans 16 amino acids. This chain's CDR3 is CASSSLAGPFVYEQYF. Here the CDR3 DNA reads TGTGCCAGCAGTTCTTTAGCGGGGCCTTTCGTGTACGAGCAGTACTTC.

The chain couples TRBV7-2 to TRBJ2-3; D gene unclear. The CDR3 is 14 amino acids. From germline, CDR1 is SGHTA and CDR2 FQGNSA. Trimming took 5 bases from V and 14 from J, leaving 23 bases between them. CDR3 in amino acids: CASSLPPVTTTRYF. CDR3 coding DNA: TGTGCCAGCAGCCTCCCTCCCGTTACTACCACCCGGTATTTT. Combining the CDR3 with reference TRBV7-2 and TRBJ2-3 gives the whole variable domain GAGVSQSPSNKVTEKGKDVELRCDPISGHTALYWYRQSLGQGLEFLIYFQGNSAPDKSGLPSDRFSAERTGGSVSTLTIQRTQQEDSAVYLCASSLPPVTTTRYFGPGTRLTVL.

The chain is built from TRBV5-1 and TRBJ2-7, with a tentative D call TRBD1 (5 bases). The CDR3 extends over 17 amino acids. Germline V CDR1 and CDR2: SGHRS, YFSETQ. Trimming pared 2 bases from V and 1 base from J, leaving 19 bases between. The CDR3 DNA sequence: TGCGCCAGCAGCTTCCGACAGAGCAGCCTAACTTCCTACGAGCAGTACTTC. It is translated as CASSFRQSSLTSYEQYF.

With regard to this clone: Other DNA sequences in the sample encode the same CDR3. This chain joins TRBV9 and TRBJ2-7; TRBD2 matches at 10 bases. This CDR3 spans 15 amino acids. Trimming at V came to 0 bases and at J to 0 bases, leaving 0 bases not matched to a gene. Germline CDR1 SGDLS, CDR2 YYNGEE. CDR3: CASSVGLAGSYEQYF. Here the CDR3 DNA reads TGTGCCAGCAGCGTAGGACTAGCGGGCTCCTACGAGCAGTACTTC.

The chain links TRBV19 to TRBJ2-7; D is ambiguous. The V end was cut by 0 bases, the J end by 4 bases, with 7 bases between. Germline-derived CDR1 and CDR2 are LNHDA and SQIVND (reference sequence). The CDR3 is 13 residues long. The CDR3 sequence is CASSIDGQYEQYF. DNA for the CDR3: TGTGCCAGTAGTATAGATGGCCAGTACGAGCAGTACTTC.

The rearrangement uses TRBV11-3 and TRBJ2-3, with TRBD2 matching over 10 bases. Per the germline V gene, CDR1 is SGHNT and CDR2 is YENEEA. CDR3 length: 20 residues. The V gene end was trimmed by 4 bases and the J gene end by 1 base; junction bases not matched to a gene: 17. CDR3 sequence reads: CASSSRRDFRTSGRTDTQYF. The CDR3 region has the DNA TGTGCCAGCAGCTCCCGGCGGGACTTCCGGACTAGCGGCCGCACAGATACGCAGTATTTT.

The V gene is TRBV7-3, the J gene TRBJ2-1, with 12 bases aligning to TRBD2. Trimming took 1 base from V and 8 from J; bases not matched to a gene: 6. Germline-derived CDR1 and CDR2 are SGHTA and FQGTGA. The CDR3 is made up of 16 amino acids. In nucleotides, the CDR3 is TGTGCCAGCAGCTTAAGTCAACTAGCGGGAGGCTATGAGCAGTTCTTC. This translates into CASSLSQLAGGYEQFF.

Note on this clone: Other DNA sequences in this sample translate to the same CDR3. The V gene is TRBV2, the J gene TRBJ2-1; a weak D match, TRBD2 (6 bases). The germline V and J ends were trimmed by 4 bases and 4 bases, with 8 bases remaining between them. This CDR3 region has 13 residues. The V gene's germline CDR1 is SNHLY and CDR2 FYNNEI. The DNA of the CDR3 is TGTGCCAGCAGTGGCCTAGCGTACAATGAGCAGTTCTTC. Protein: CASSGLAYNEQFF.

The chain has TRBV19 and TRBJ2-1; D might be TRBD2 (6 bases). CDR1 LNHDA and CDR2 SQIVND come from the germline V gene (reference sequence). Trimming stripped 6 bases from V and 6 bases from J, with 18 bases between. The CDR3 contains 15 residues. The CDR3 DNA follows: TGTGCCAGTAGGTCCGGGGGACGAACACCCAATGAGCAGTTCTTC. Translated: CASRSGGRTPNEQFF.

This clone was seen a single time. The V and J genes are TRBV18 and TRBJ1-2, with D possibly TRBD1 on 5 matching bases. The CDR3 spans 15 residues. Trimming shortened V by 4 bases and J by 6 bases, and 18 bases separated the two germline ends. Germline V gene data show CDR1 as KGHSH and CDR2 as LQKENI. The chain's CDR3 is CASSQTGQGYDGYTF. The CDR3 coding sequence is TGTGCCAGCTCACAAACTGGTCAGGGTTATGATGGCTACACCTTC.

J is TRBJ2-1 and V is TRBV9; the D gene is possibly TRBD2 (5 bases). This CDR3 spans 11 amino acids. The V end lost 5 bases, the J end lost 6 bases, and 6 bases lay between the germline ends. Germline V CDR1 and CDR2: SGDLS, YYNGEE. The CDR3 loop is CASSGLNEQFF. The CDR3 nucleotides read TGTGCCAGCAGTGGACTCAATGAGCAGTTCTTC.

In DNA form, the CDR3 reads TGCGCCAGCAGCTTGGAATCCGGGACTAGCAACGAGCAGTACTTC. Protein product: CASSLESGTSNEQYF. The chain recombines TRBV5-1 with TRBJ2-7; TRBD2 matches 9 bases. The V and J ends lost 0 bases and 5 bases, in that order; junction bases with no gene match: 6. The CDR3 contains 15 residues. Per germline, CDR1 SGHRS and CDR2 YFSETQ.

Many counts were recorded for this clone. Other DNA sequences of this sample code for an identical CDR3. This chain uses TRBV5-1 with TRBJ1-4; D possibly corresponds to TRBD1 (5 bases). V was shortened by 2 bases and J by 8 bases, with 13 bases between the two germline ends. This CDR3 region has 14 residues. The germline V gene has CDR1 SGHRS and CDR2 YFSETQ. The CDR3 here is CASSFGQGAEKLFF. As DNA, the CDR3 is TGCGCCAGCAGCTTTGGGCAGGGTGCCGAAAAACTGTTTTTT. Complete variable domain (other parts from reference TRBV5-1 and TRBJ1-4): KAGVTQTPRYLIKTRGQQVTLSCSPISGHRSVSWYQQTPGQGLQFLFEYFSETQRNKGNFPGRFSGRQFSNSRSEMNVSTLELGDSALYLCASSFGQGAEKLFFGSGTQLSVL.

CDR3 sequence (DNA): TGTGCCAGCAGTGAAGGTAGACAGTCCTCTAATGAAAAACTGTTTTTT. This codes for CASSEGRQSSNEKLFF. The V and J genes are TRBV25-1 and TRBJ1-4; a weak D match, TRBD1 (5 bases). The CDR3 has 16 amino acids. V lost 2 bases and J lost 3, with 13 bases in between. Germline-derived CDR1 and CDR2 are MGHDK and SYGVNS.

CDR3 DNA sequence: TGCGCCAGCAGTGCCGGGACAGGATTAAATATGTCCCAGCATTTT. Translating it yields CASSAGTGLNMSQHF. The chain is built from TRBV10-2 and TRBJ1-5; 8 positions match TRBD1. Looked up from germline, CDR1 is WSHSY and CDR2 is SAAADI. Trimming removed 4 bases from V and 11 bases from J; junction bases left unmatched: 13. The CDR3 contains 15 residues.

The genes are TRBV19 and TRBJ1-1; weak D call: TRBD1 (6 bases). V was shortened by 8 bases and J by 2 bases, with 15 bases between the two germline ends. The length of the CDR3 is 14 residues. Germline CDR1 reads LNHDA; CDR2 reads SQIVND (reference sequence). The CDR3 protein is CASSVRGVNTEAFF. The DNA of the CDR3 is TGTGCCAGTTCGGTCAGGGGTGTCAACACTGAAGCTTTCTTT.

The V call is TRBV5-5, the J call TRBJ2-1; 9 bases are shared with TRBD2. CDR3 length: 15 amino acids. Germline lookup yields CDR1 SGHKS and CDR2 YYEKEE (reference sequence). The J segment lost 7 bases and the V segment lost 4 bases, leaving 9 bases of the junction unmatched. The CDR3 here is CASSPVAGDVNEQFF. CDR3 sequence (DNA): TGTGCCAGCAGCCCTGTAGCGGGAGATGTTAATGAGCAGTTCTTC. Filled out from reference TRBV5-5 and TRBJ2-1, the complete variable domain reads DAGVTQSPTHLIKTRGQQVTLRCSPISGHKSVSWYQQVLGQGPQFIFQYYEKEERGRGNFPDRFSARQFPNYSSELNVNALLLGDSALYLCASSPVAGDVNEQFFGPGTRLTVL.

The rearrangement joins TRBV19 to TRBJ1-4, with 7 bases fitting TRBD1. J lost 2 bases, V lost 6 bases, and 6 bases had no gene match. The CDR3 consists of 15 residues. CDR1 LNHDA and CDR2 SQIVND come from the germline V gene (reference sequence). The DNA for the CDR3 is TGTGCCAGTAGGGGCAGGGGGGTCACTAATGAAAAACTGTTTTTT. The encoded protein is CASRGRGVTNEKLFF.

The chain uses TRBV14 and TRBJ2-5; TRBD2 aligns across 7 bases. Germline-derived CDR1 and CDR2 are SGHDN and FVKESK. Losses at the gene ends were 4 bases for V and 1 base for J; bases not matched to a gene: 3. This CDR3 comprises 14 residues. CDR3 DNA sequence: TGTGCCAGCAGCCGTAGCGGGCTCCAAGAGACCCAGTACTTC. Its translation is CASSRSGLQETQYF.